A selection of T cell receptor beta chains follows, all from one sample in a study of cytomegalovirus exposure and HLA in healthy donors. The method was immunoSEQ multiplex PCR; TCRdb's version includes in-frame clones alone and lacks a portion of them. In the table there are about 200,000 clones, approximately 80% of which are singletons. The sample was PBMCs. The receptor set was obtained from a male donor in good health and CMV-seronegative. CDR3s include the opening cysteine and the closing phenylalanine or tryptophan. Fields, in order: CDR3 length, V gene, clone size, J gene, D gene, CDR3 DNA, CDR3 protein. D genes are given only for firm matches. The listing skips clone size in some rows; elsewhere it reads once, few, many or a size class.

15	TRBV6-5	-	TRBJ2-5	TRBD2	TGTGCCAGCAGTTTGGCGGGGGGCTTGTTGGAGACCCAGTACTTC	CASSLAGGLLETQYF
14	TRBV19	-	TRBJ2-2	TRBD2	TGTGCCATCGCTAGCGGGAGGGCCGGCGGGGAGCTGTTTTTT	CAIASGRAGGELFF
14	TRBV5-5	-	TRBJ1-1	-	TGTGCCAGCAGCTTGATGGCAGGGAACACTGAAGCTTTCTTT	CASSLMAGNTEAFF
19	TRBV7-8	-	TRBJ2-1	-	TGTGCCAGCAGCTTAGTGGAGGGAATTAGGGATTTCTCCTACAATGAGCAGTTCTTC	CASSLVEGIRDFSYNEQFF
15	TRBV7-9	-	TRBJ1-1	-	TGTTCCAGCAGCTTAGGTGACAGAACCAACACTGAAGCTTTCTTT	CSSSLGDRTNTEAFF
13	TRBV19	-	TRBJ1-1	-	TGTGCCAGTAGCCATCGGGGGGTGGCTGAAGCTTTCTTT	CASSHRGVAEAFF
15	TRBV9	-	TRBJ2-1	TRBD2	TGTGCCAGCAGCGTCCCTAGCGGGAAAGTCAATGAGCAGTTCTTC	CASSVPSGKVNEQFF
17	TRBV15	-	TRBJ2-7	TRBD2	TGTGCCACCAGCGCCCGGACTAGCGGGAGCGTTGGCTACGAGCAGTACTTC	CATSARTSGSVGYEQYF
11	TRBV7-9	-	TRBJ2-1	-	TGTGCCAGCAGCTTAGGGGCAGGGCAGTTCTTC	CASSLGAGQFF
17	TRBV6-1	-	TRBJ1-2	TRBD1	TGTGCCAGCAGTGTCCCGGGACAGAAGCCCCGGGGCTATGGCTACACCTTC	CASSVPGQKPRGYGYTF
12	TRBV6-1	few	TRBJ2-2	-	TGTGCCAGCAGGATAGACACCGGGGAGCTGTTTTTT	CASRIDTGELFF
14	TRBV9	-	TRBJ2-5	-	TGTGCCAGCAGCGCTAACCCCTTCCAAGAGACCCAGTACTTC	CASSANPFQETQYF
15	TRBV6-1	-	TRBJ2-1	TRBD2	TGTGCCAGCAGTGTAGGTATGACTAGCGGGAACGAGCAGTTCTTC	CASSVGMTSGNEQFF
16	TRBV16	-	TRBJ1-4	TRBD1	TGTGCCAGCAGCCAATCGATGACAGGGAGGTTTGAAAAACTGTTTTTT	CASSQSMTGRFEKLFF
13	TRBV13	once	TRBJ2-7	TRBD1	TGTGCCAGCCGCCGTGACAGGGGCTACGAGCAGTACTTC	CASRRDRGYEQYF
14	TRBV2	-	TRBJ2-3	-	TGTGCCAGCAAGACGGGACAAAGCACAGATACGCAGTATTTT	CASKTGQSTDTQYF
15	TRBV7-8	-	TRBJ2-1	-	TGTGCCAGCAGCGATGGAAGACAGACTTACAATGAGCAGTTCTTC	CASSDGRQTYNEQFF
15	TRBV2	once	TRBJ1-6	TRBD1	TGTGCCAGCAGTGCCCTGGGACAGGGGACTTCACCCCTCCACTTT	CASSALGQGTSPLHF
13	TRBV7-9	-	TRBJ2-7	-	TGTGCCAGCAGCTTAGCGTTGACGGGGGAGCAGTACTTC	CASSLALTGEQYF
14	TRBV18	-	TRBJ1-4	TRBD1	TGTGCCAGCTCACCATCCAGGGGGAGTGAAAAACTGTTTTTT	CASSPSRGSEKLFF
13	TRBV30	once	TRBJ1-2	-	TGTGCCTGGAGTGTCGGAGGGTCCTATGGCTACACCTTC	CAWSVGGSYGYTF
13	TRBV10-1	-	TRBJ1-5	-	TGCGCCAGCAGTGACAGTAGCAATCAGCCCCAGCATTTT	CASSDSSNQPQHF
13	TRBV28	-	TRBJ1-2	-	TGTGCCAGCGGACTTGCTTTTTACTTAGGCTACACCTTC	CASGLAFYLGYTF
15	TRBV14	once	TRBJ2-2	-	TGTGCCAGCAGCCCGCGGCCCTACCCGGCCGGGGAGCTGTTTTTT	CASSPRPYPAGELFF
13	TRBV5-5	-	TRBJ2-1	TRBD1	TGTGCCAGCAGCTTGACCCCCGGGACAGGGGAGTTCTTC	CASSLTPGTGEFF
16	TRBV4-1	once	TRBJ1-2	-	TGCGCCAGCAGCCACCCCCAACAGGGTATTTTTGATGGCTACACCTTC	CASSHPQQGIFDGYTF
17	TRBV4-1	-	TRBJ2-1	TRBD2	TGCGCCAGCATGAACCACGAACTAGCGGGACTCTACAATGAGCAGTTCTTC	CASMNHELAGLYNEQFF
16	TRBV29-1	-	TRBJ2-2	TRBD2	TGCAGCGTTGGGGGGGGGCGACTAGCGGGAGCCGGGGAGCTGTTTTTT	CSVGGGRLAGAGELFF
14	TRBV10-3	-	TRBJ2-1	-	TGTGCCATCAGTGAATCGGGTAGCGAGGAGCCCCAGTTCTTC	CAISESGSEEPQFF
17	TRBV7-9	-	TRBJ2-2	-	TGTGCCAGCAGCTTAGCGAGGACAGAATGGGACACCGGGGAGCTGTTTTTT	CASSLARTEWDTGELFF
15	TRBV4-1	-	TRBJ2-7	TRBD2	TGCGCCAGCAGCCAAGGACTAGCGGGAATGGGCGAGCAGTACTTC	CASSQGLAGMGEQYF
13	TRBV7-8	-	TRBJ2-7	-	TGTGCCAGCAGCTTAGCGGGAGTGGGCGAGCAGTACTTC	CASSLAGVGEQYF
14	TRBV7-8	-	TRBJ2-1	TRBD2	TGTGCCAGCAGGGGGACTAGCGGGAGGGGTGAGCAGTTCTTC	CASRGTSGRGEQFF